This TCR beta chain came from a study of Ad26.COV2.S vaccination and SARS-CoV-2 variants. Study-level points and caveats: Vaccine recipients showed a spike-specific TCR breadth that was higher than in placebo recipients. Estimates derived from TCR breadth and depth analyses may have underestimated total T cell responses.

Sequencing was performed with immunoSEQ multiplex PCR; in TCRdb, only in-frame clones are kept and a portion is missing. The sample includes roughly 150,000 clones, more than 80% of them seen just once. This clone was counted once. Its specificity is unknown. There are 18 residues in the CDR3. Germline values: CDR1 SGHNT, CDR2 YENEEA. V lost 4 bases, J lost 0 bases, and 7 bases stayed unmatched. The rearrangement joins TRBV11-3 to TRBJ2-6, with 9 bases lining up with TRBD1. Sequenced here: peripheral blood, sampled after recovery from COVID-19. This TCR was sampled from a human donor who had recovered from COVID-19. CDR3 protein: CASSSEGTGPSGANVLTF. DNA for the CDR3: TGTGCCAGCAGCTCAGAGGGGACAGGGCCCTCTGGGGCCAACGTCCTGACTTTC.